Below, 5 T cell receptor beta chains from the same sample are listed, as sequenced in a study of cytomegalovirus exposure and HLA in healthy donors. PCR was performed using 60 Vbeta and 13 Jbeta primers. The repertoire was sequenced with immunoSEQ multiplex PCR; TCRdb's copy has only in-frame clones and lacks some. The repertoire holds 150,000 to 200,000 clones, with around 78% as singletons. Material for sequencing was PBMCs. The receptor source for this set is a woman aged 40 to 50 in good health and CMV-seronegative.

This clone was counted once. This chain joins TRBV30 and TRBJ2-7; 7 positions agree with TRBD2. The trim removed 3 bases at V and 3 bases at J, leaving 14 bases unmatched. Germline V CDR1 and CDR2: GTSNPN, SVGIG (reference sequence). The CDR3 covers 16 residues. This chain's CDR3 is CAWSPLGKTGGYEQYF. CDR3 DNA sequence: TGTGCCTGGAGCCCTCTGGGTAAGACGGGGGGCTACGAGCAGTACTTC.

V gene TRBV30 combines with J gene TRBJ1-1; 10 bases are shared with TRBD1. J was trimmed by 6 bases and V by 5 bases; bases with no gene match: 6. This CDR3 is 13 amino acids long. CDR1 is GTSNPN, CDR2 SVGIG, per germline (reference sequence). Written as DNA, the CDR3 is TGTGCCTGGCGACAGGGGGCAGGGTCTGAAGCTTTCTTT. This codes for CAWRQGAGSEAFF.

CDR3 in DNA: TGTGCCAGCAGCTTACGTGGTAGCGGGAGGGCGGGCACAGATACGCAGTATTTT. Amino acid sequence: CASSLRGSGRAGTDTQYF. The rearrangement joins TRBV5-4 to TRBJ2-3, with 11 nucleotides matching TRBD2. Trimming removed 2 bases from V and 1 base from J; junction bases left unmatched: 9. Per the germline V gene, CDR1 is SGHNT and CDR2 is YYREEE (reference sequence). This CDR3 comprises 18 residues.

V and J are TRBV27 and TRBJ2-5; 8 bases map to TRBD2. Unmatched junction bases numbered 1, after V lost 4 bases and J lost 3 bases. Germline CDR1 reads MNHEY; CDR2 reads SMNVEV (reference sequence). This CDR3 contains 13 residues. CDR3: CASSSLAEETQYF. The CDR3 region has the DNA TGTGCCAGCAGTTCACTAGCGGAAGAGACCCAGTACTTC.

The rearrangement uses TRBV9 and TRBJ1-1, with 8 bases fitting TRBD1. CDR1 and CDR2 from the germline V gene are SGDLS and YYNGEE. The CDR3 runs 16 residues. Trimming took 0 bases from V and 6 from J; bases not matched to a gene: 10. The CDR3 region is CASSVEGTGPPAEAFF. In DNA, the CDR3 is TGTGCCAGCAGCGTAGAGGGGACAGGCCCGCCGGCTGAAGCTTTCTTT.